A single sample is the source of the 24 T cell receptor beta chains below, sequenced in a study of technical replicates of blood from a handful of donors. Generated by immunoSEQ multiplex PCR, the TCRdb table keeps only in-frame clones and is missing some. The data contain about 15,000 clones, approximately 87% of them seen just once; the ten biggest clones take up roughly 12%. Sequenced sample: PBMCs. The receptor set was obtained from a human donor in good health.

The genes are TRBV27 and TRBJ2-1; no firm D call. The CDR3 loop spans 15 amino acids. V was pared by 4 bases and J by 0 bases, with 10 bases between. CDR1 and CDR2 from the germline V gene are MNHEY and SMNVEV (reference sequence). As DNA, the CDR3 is TGTGCCAGCAGTTGGCAGGCAAGCTCCTACAATGAGCAGTTCTTC. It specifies CASSWQASSYNEQFF.

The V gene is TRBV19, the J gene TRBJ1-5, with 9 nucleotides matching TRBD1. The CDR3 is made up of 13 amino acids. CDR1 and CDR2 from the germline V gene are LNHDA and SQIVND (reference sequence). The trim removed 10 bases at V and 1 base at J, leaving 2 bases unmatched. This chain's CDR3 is CATTGGSNQPQHF. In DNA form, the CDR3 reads TGTGCCACGACAGGGGGGAGCAATCAGCCCCAGCATTTT.

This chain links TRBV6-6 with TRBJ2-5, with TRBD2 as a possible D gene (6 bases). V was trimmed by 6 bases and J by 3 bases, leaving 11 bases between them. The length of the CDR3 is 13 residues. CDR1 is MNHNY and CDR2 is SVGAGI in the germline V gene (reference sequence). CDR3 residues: CASSSGLEETQYF. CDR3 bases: TGTGCCAGCAGCTCGGGACTCGAAGAGACCCAGTACTTC.

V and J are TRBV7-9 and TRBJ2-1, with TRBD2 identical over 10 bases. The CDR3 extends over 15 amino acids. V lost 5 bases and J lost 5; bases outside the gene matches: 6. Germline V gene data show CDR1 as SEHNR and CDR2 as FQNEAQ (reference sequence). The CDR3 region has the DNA TGTGCCAGCAGCCGAGCGGGAGGGCCCCACAATGAGCAGTTCTTC. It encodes CASSRAGGPHNEQFF.

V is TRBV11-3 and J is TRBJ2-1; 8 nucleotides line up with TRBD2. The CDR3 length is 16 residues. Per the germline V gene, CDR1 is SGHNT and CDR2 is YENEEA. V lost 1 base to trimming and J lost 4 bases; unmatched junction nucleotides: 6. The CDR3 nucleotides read TGTGCCAGCAGCTTAGGAGGGGCTAGCGGGTACAATGAGCAGTTCTTC. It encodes CASSLGGASGYNEQFF. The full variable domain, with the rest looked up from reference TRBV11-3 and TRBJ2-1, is EAGVVQSPRYKIIEKKQPVAFWCNPISGHNTLYWYLQNLGQGPELLIRYENEEAVDDSQLPKDRFSAERLKGVDSTLKIQPAELGDSAVYLCASSLGGASGYNEQFFGPGTRLTVL.

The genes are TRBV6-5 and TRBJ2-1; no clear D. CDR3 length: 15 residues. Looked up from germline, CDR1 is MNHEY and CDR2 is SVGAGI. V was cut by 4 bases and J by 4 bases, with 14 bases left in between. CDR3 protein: CASSSRRHRYNEQFF. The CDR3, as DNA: TGTGCCAGCAGTTCCCGGCGACACAGATACAATGAGCAGTTCTTC.

The CDR3 sequence: CASSVTTGEYEQFF. CDR3 nucleotide sequence: TGTGCCAGCAGCGTTACGACAGGCGAATATGAGCAGTTCTTC. The chain couples TRBV9 to TRBJ2-1; tentatively, D is TRBD1 (6 bases). With 2 bases removed from V and 8 bases from J, the gap between germline ends came to 14 bases. The CDR3 totals 14 residues. Germline V lookup: CDR1 SGDLS, CDR2 YYNGEE.

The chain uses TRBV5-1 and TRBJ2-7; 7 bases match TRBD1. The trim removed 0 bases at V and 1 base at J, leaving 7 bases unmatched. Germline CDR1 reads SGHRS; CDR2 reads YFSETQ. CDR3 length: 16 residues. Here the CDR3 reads CASSLDGQVISYEQYF. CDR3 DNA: TGCGCCAGCAGCTTGGATGGACAGGTGATATCCTACGAGCAGTACTTC.

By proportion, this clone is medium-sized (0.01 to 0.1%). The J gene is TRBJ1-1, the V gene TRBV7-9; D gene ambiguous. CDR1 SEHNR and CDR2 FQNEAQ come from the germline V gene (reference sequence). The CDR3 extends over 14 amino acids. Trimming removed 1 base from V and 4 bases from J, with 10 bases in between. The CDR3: CASSLVSFPTEAFF. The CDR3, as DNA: TGTGCCAGCAGCTTAGTCAGTTTCCCCACTGAAGCTTTCTTT.

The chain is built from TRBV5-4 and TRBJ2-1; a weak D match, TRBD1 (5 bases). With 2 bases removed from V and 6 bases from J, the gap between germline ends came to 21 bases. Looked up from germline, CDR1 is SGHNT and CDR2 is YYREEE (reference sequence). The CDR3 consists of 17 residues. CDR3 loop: CASSFTAGSQVVNEQFF. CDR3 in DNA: TGTGCCAGCAGCTTTACAGCCGGATCACAGGTGGTCAATGAGCAGTTCTTC.

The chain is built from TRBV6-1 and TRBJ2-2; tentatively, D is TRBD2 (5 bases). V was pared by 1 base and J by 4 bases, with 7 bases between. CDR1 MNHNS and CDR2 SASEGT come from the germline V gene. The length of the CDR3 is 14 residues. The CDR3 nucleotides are TGTGCCAGCAGTGAAGACGGACTCACCGGGGAGCTGTTTTTT. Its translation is CASSEDGLTGELFF.

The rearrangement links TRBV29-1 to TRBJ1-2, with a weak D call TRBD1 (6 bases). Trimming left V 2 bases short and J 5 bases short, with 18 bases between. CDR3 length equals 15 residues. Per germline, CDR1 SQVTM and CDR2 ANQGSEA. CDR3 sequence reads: CSVEFPHRERYGYTF. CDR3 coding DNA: TGCAGCGTTGAATTCCCACACAGGGAGCGATATGGCTACACCTTC.

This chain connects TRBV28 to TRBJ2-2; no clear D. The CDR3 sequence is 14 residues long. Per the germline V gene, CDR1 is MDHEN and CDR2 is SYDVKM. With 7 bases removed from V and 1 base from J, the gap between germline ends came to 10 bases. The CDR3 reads CASNAELNTGELFF. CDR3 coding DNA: TGTGCCAGCAACGCGGAGCTGAACACCGGGGAGCTGTTTTTT.

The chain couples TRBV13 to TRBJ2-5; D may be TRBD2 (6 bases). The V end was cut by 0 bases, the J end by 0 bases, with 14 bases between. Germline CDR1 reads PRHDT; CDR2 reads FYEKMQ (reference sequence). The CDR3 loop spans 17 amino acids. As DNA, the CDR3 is TGTGCCAGCAGCTTAGGAGGTGGGGGGACGAACCAAGAGACCCAGTACTTC. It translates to CASSLGGGGTNQETQYF.

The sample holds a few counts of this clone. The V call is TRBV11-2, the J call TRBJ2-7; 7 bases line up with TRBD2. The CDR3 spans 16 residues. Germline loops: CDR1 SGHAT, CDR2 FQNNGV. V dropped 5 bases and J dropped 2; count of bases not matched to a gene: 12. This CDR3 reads CASSQFILAETYEQYF. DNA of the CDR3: TGTGCCAGCAGCCAGTTTATCCTAGCGGAAACCTACGAGCAGTACTTC.

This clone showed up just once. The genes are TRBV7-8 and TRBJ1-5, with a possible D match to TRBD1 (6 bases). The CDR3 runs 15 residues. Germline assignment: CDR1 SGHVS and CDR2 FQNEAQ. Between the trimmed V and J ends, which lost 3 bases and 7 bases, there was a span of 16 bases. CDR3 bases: TGTGCCAGCAGCTTGACAGGACCTTCAAAACAGCCCCAGCATTTT. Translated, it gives CASSLTGPSKQPQHF.

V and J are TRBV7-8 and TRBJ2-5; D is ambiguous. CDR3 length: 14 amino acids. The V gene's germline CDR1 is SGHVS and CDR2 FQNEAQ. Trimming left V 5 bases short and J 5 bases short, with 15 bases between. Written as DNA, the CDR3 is TGTGCCAGCAGCCTAGAACGAACTGCGGAGACCCAGTACTTC. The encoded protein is CASSLERTAETQYF.

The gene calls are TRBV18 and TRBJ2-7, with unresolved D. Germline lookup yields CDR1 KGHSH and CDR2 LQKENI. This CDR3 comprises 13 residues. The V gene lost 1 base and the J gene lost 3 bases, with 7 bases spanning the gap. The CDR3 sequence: CASSPRSGYEQYF. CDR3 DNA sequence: TGTGCCAGCTCACCACGGTCAGGCTACGAGCAGTACTTC.

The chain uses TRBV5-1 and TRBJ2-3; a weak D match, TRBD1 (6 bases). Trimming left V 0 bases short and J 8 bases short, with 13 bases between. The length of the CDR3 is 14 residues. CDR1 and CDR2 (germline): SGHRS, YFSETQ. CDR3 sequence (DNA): TGCGCCAGCAGCTTGGCCGAGACAGGCGGTACGCAGTATTTT. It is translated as CASSLAETGGTQYF. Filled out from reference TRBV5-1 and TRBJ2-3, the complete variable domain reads KAGVTQTPRYLIKTRGQQVTLSCSPISGHRSVSWYQQTPGQGLQFLFEYFSETQRNKGNFPGRFSGRQFSNSRSEMNVSTLELGDSALYLCASSLAETGGTQYFGPGTRLTVL.

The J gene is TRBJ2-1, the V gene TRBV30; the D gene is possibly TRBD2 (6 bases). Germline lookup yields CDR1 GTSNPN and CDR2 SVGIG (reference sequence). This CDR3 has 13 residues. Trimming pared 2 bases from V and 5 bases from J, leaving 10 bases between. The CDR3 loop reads CAWSFSGDNEQFF. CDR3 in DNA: TGTGCCTGGAGTTTTAGCGGTGACAATGAGCAGTTCTTC. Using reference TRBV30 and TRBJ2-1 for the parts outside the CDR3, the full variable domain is SQTIHQWPATLVQPVGSPLSLECTVEGTSNPNLYWYRQAAGRGLQLLFYSVGIGQISSEVPQNLSASRPQDRQFILSSKKLLLSDSGFYLCAWSFSGDNEQFFGPGTRLTVL.

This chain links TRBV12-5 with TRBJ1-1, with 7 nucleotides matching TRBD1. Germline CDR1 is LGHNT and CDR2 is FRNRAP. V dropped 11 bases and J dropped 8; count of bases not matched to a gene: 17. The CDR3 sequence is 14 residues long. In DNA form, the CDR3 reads TGTGCTGGCCGTCGGGACAGAGGAAATAACGAAGCTTTCTTT. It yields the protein CAGRRDRGNNEAFF.

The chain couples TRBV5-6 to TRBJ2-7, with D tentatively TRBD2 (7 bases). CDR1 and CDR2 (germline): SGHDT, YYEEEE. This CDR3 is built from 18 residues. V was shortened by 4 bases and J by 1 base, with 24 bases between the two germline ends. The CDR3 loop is CASSPPGVGGLGSYEQYF. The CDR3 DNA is TGTGCCAGCAGCCCCCCAGGGGTGGGGGGGCTAGGGTCCTACGAGCAGTACTTC.

The CDR3 DNA reads TGCGCCAGCAGCTTGGGTCTAGCGCCGAGCTCCTACAATGAGCAGTTCTTC. Translating gives CASSLGLAPSSYNEQFF. The rearrangement links TRBV5-1 to TRBJ2-1; D might be TRBD2 (6 bases). The CDR3 is 17 amino acids. Looked up from germline, CDR1 is SGHRS and CDR2 is YFSETQ. V dropped 0 bases and J dropped 0 bases, with 13 bases sitting between them.

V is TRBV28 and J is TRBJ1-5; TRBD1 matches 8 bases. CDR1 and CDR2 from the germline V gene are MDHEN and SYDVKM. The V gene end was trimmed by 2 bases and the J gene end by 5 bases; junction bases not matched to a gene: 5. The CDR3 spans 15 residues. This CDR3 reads CASSLAGGVYQPQHF. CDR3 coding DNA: TGTGCCAGCAGTTTAGCAGGGGGCGTTTATCAGCCCCAGCATTTT.